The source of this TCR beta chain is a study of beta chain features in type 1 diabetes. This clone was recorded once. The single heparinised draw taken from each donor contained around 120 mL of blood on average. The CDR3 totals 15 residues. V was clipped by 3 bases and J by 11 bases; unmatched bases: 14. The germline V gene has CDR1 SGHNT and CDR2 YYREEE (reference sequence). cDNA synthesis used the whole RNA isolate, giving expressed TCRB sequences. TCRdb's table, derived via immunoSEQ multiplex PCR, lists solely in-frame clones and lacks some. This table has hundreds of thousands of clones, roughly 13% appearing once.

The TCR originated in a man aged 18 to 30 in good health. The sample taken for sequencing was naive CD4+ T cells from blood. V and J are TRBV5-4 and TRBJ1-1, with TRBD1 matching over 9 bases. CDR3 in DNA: TGTGCCAGCAGCTCGCCGGGACAGGGCTCGCCATGGGCTTTCTTT. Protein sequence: CASSSPGQGSPWAFF.